The next 32 T cell receptor beta chains were all read from a single sample in a study of blood T cell repertoires in COVID-19. Data came from immunoSEQ multiplex PCR; TCRdb stores just in-frame clones and leaves some out. Of 45,000 to 50,000 clones in the sample, over 70% are singletons; the top ten hold 7% to 9%. The source material was peripheral blood. These receptors were taken from a man aged 50 to 59 with acute or convalescent COVID-19.

V and J are TRBV7-3 and TRBJ2-2; TRBD1 aligns across 8 bases. The CDR3 is made up of 17 amino acids. With 1 base clipped from V and 4 bases from J, the junction kept 8 bases outside the gene matches. Germline V gene data show CDR1 as SGHTA and CDR2 as FQGTGA. The CDR3 region is CASSLNSGTGTTGELFF. In DNA form, the CDR3 reads TGTGCCAGCAGCTTAAATTCCGGGACAGGAACCACCGGGGAGCTGTTTTTT.

V usage is TRBV19 and J usage is TRBJ1-1; 9 bases map to TRBD1. The V gene end was trimmed by 7 bases and the J gene end by 11 bases; junction bases not matched to a gene: 5. The CDR3 extends over 11 amino acids. Germline lookup yields CDR1 LNHDA and CDR2 SQIVND (reference sequence). The DNA of the CDR3 is TGTGCCAGTACCAGGGACAGGGCGGCTTTCTTT. It codes for CASTRDRAAFF. Full variable domain (outside the CDR3, taken from reference TRBV19 and TRBJ1-1): DGGITQSPKYLFRKEGQNVTLSCEQNLNHDAMYWYRQDPGQGLRLIYYSQIVNDFQKGDIAEGYSVSREKKESFPLTVTSAQKNPTAFYLCASTRDRAAFFGQGTRLTVV.

This chain connects TRBV7-9 to TRBJ1-5, with TRBD1 as a possible D gene (6 bases). The CDR3 runs 14 residues. The V gene lost 2 bases and the J gene lost 6 bases, with 11 bases spanning the gap. Germline loops: CDR1 SEHNR, CDR2 FQNEAQ (reference sequence). The DNA for the CDR3 is TGTGCCAGCAGCTTACCAGGGGTAAGTCAGCCCCAGCATTTT. It codes for CASSLPGVSQPQHF.

The chain recombines TRBV5-1 with TRBJ1-2; 11 bases are a match to TRBD1. The CDR3 length is 17 residues. J gave up 4 bases and V 4 bases, and 12 bases lay outside the gene matches. Per the germline V gene, CDR1 is SGHRS and CDR2 is YFSETQ. CDR3 amino acids: CASSAAPGTGGVYGYTF. The CDR3 bases are TGCGCCAGCAGCGCTGCACCCGGGACAGGGGGTGTCTATGGCTACACCTTC.

The chain has TRBV27 and TRBJ1-4; 10 positions agree with TRBD1. The CDR3 extends over 18 amino acids. Germline loops: CDR1 MNHEY, CDR2 SMNVEV (reference sequence). J was trimmed by 3 bases and V by 1 base; bases with no gene match: 8. Here the CDR3 DNA reads TGTGCCAGCAGTTTATTTGCGACGGGACAGGGGTCTAATGAAAAACTGTTTTTT. It translates to CASSLFATGQGSNEKLFF.

In DNA form, the CDR3 reads TGTGCCAGCAGTTCGGGGCGGACAGGGGGTTCAAATGAGCAGTTCTTC. It specifies CASSSGRTGGSNEQFF. The chain is built from TRBV6-2 or TRBV6-3 and TRBJ2-1; TRBD1 agrees at 10 bases. The germline gives CDR1 MNHEY, CDR2 SVGEGT. This CDR3 comprises 16 residues. The trim removed 4 bases at V and 7 bases at J, leaving 10 bases unmatched.

The CDR3 is CASSPYTRGRDNNEKLFF. In DNA form, the CDR3 reads TGTGCCAGCAGCCCTTATACAAGGGGGCGGGACAACAATGAAAAACTGTTTTTT. This chain links TRBV7-2 with TRBJ1-4; 7 nucleotides line up with TRBD1. Unmatched junction bases numbered 17, after V lost 5 bases and J lost 5 bases. Germline loops: CDR1 SGHTA, CDR2 FQGNSA. CDR3 length equals 18 residues. Looking up the rest from reference TRBV7-2 and TRBJ1-4 gives the full variable domain: GAGVSQSPSNKVTEKGKDVELRCDPISGHTALYWYRQSLGQGLEFLIYFQGNSAPDKSGLPSDRFSAERTGGSVSTLTIQRTQQEDSAVYLCASSPYTRGRDNNEKLFFGSGTQLSVL.

The chain uses TRBV19 and TRBJ2-1; the D gene is possibly TRBD2 (6 bases). CDR3 length equals 14 residues. Trimming left V 1 base short and J 3 bases short, with 7 bases between. The germline gives CDR1 LNHDA, CDR2 SQIVND (reference sequence). In DNA form, the CDR3 reads TGTGCCAGTAGTATAGCGCGGGGCTACAATGAGCAGTTCTTC. Translating gives CASSIARGYNEQFF. The variable domain in full, with the rest retrieved from reference TRBV19 and TRBJ2-1, is DGGITQSPKYLFRKEGQNVTLSCEQNLNHDAMYWYRQDPGQGLRLIYYSQIVNDFQKGDIAEGYSVSREKKESFPLTVTSAQKNPTAFYLCASSIARGYNEQFFGPGTRLTVL.

By sample share, this clone is large. The rearrangement uses TRBV2 and TRBJ2-3, with D tentatively TRBD2 (5 bases). This CDR3 has 18 residues. V dropped 6 bases and J dropped 2 bases, with 24 bases sitting between them. Looked up from germline, CDR1 is SNHLY and CDR2 is FYNNEI. CDR3 in amino acids: CASRSAFGVDPATDTQYF. The CDR3 DNA follows: TGTGCCAGCAGATCAGCCTTCGGGGTAGACCCGGCCACAGATACGCAGTATTTT. The whole variable domain, remainder taken from reference TRBV2 and TRBJ2-3, is EPEVTQTPSHQVTQMGQEVILRCVPISNHLYFYWYRQILGQKVEFLVSFYNNEISEKSEIFDDQFSVERPDGSNFTLKIRSTKLEDSAMYFCASRSAFGVDPATDTQYFGPGTRLTVL.

This chain uses TRBV4-3 with TRBJ2-2; tentatively, D is TRBD2 (6 bases). This CDR3 is built from 14 residues. Trimming left V 4 bases short and J 6 bases short, with 12 bases between. Germline V gene data show CDR1 as LGHNA and CDR2 as YSLEER. Here the CDR3 reads CASSRTSFAGELFF. DNA for the CDR3: TGCGCCAGCAGCCGCACTAGCTTCGCCGGGGAGCTGTTTTTT.

CDR3: CASSLAGAPYEQYF. Written as DNA, the CDR3 is TGCGCCAGCAGCTTGGCAGGGGCCCCCTACGAGCAGTACTTC. The chain recombines TRBV5-1 with TRBJ2-7; perhaps TRBD1 as D (6 bases). The CDR3 totals 14 residues. Germline assignment: CDR1 SGHRS and CDR2 YFSETQ. Between the trimmed V and J ends, which lost 0 bases and 2 bases, there was a span of 9 bases.

The rearrangement joins TRBV5-6 to TRBJ1-5; 11 bases match TRBD1. The CDR3 is 15 residues long. Trimming cost V 2 bases and J 6 bases; bases outside gene matches: 4. CDR1 SGHDT and CDR2 YYEEEE come from the germline V gene. CDR3 in DNA: TGTGCCAGCAGCTTAGGGACAGGGGGGGTTCAGCCCCAGCATTTT. Translated: CASSLGTGGVQPQHF.

This clone was observed a handful of times. The V gene is TRBV19, the J gene TRBJ2-7; 13 bases map to TRBD2. The V gene end was trimmed by 5 bases and the J gene end by 5 bases; junction bases not matched to a gene: 0. CDR3 length: 13 amino acids. Germline loops: CDR1 LNHDA, CDR2 SQIVND (reference sequence). CDR3 amino acids: CASSGLAGDEQYF. In DNA, the CDR3 is TGTGCCAGTAGTGGACTAGCGGGGGACGAGCAGTACTTC.

The chain is built from TRBV27 and TRBJ2-7; D is possibly TRBD1 (5 bases). This CDR3 is built from 13 residues. The germline gives CDR1 MNHEY, CDR2 SMNVEV (reference sequence). V lost 2 bases to trimming and J lost 3 bases, with 8 bases between them. The CDR3 DNA sequence: TGTGCCAGCAGTTTAAGGACAAACTACGAGCAGTACTTC. This gives the protein CASSLRTNYEQYF.

V is TRBV14 and J is TRBJ1-3; D gene uncertain. Germline assignment: CDR1 SGHDN and CDR2 FVKESK. Trimming took 0 bases from V and 3 from J, leaving 12 bases between them. This CDR3 has 16 residues. CDR3 bases: TGTGCCAGCAGCCAAGATATTGGGCTCAATGGAAACACCATATATTTT. This sequence encodes CASSQDIGLNGNTIYF.

The V and J genes are TRBV27 and TRBJ1-1; no clear D. Germline assignment: CDR1 MNHEY and CDR2 SMNVEV (reference sequence). Trimming stripped 6 bases from V and 1 base from J, with 18 bases between. The CDR3 is made up of 16 amino acids. The CDR3 protein is CASSLGGRGENTEAFF. Written as DNA, the CDR3 is TGTGCCAGCAGCCTCGGAGGACGTGGTGAGAACACTGAAGCTTTCTTT.

The CDR3 coding sequence is TGCGCCAGCAGCCAAGCGAGGGACTTAAACATTCAGTACTTC. Protein product: CASSQARDLNIQYF. The chain recombines TRBV4-1 with TRBJ2-4, with D perhaps matching TRBD2 (6 bases). The CDR3 runs 14 residues. Germline CDR1 MGHRA, CDR2 YSYEKL. Trimming removed 1 base from V and 6 bases from J, with 10 bases in between.

The chain is built from TRBV9 and TRBJ2-5; 8 nucleotides agree with TRBD1. The CDR3 is 15 amino acids. Per the germline V gene, CDR1 is SGDLS and CDR2 is YYNGEE. The junction had 5 bases not matched to a gene; V was cut back by 2 bases and J by 2 bases. CDR3 residues: CASSVRTGLQETQYF. In DNA, the CDR3 is TGTGCCAGCAGCGTGAGGACAGGGCTTCAAGAGACCCAGTACTTC.

The rearrangement links TRBV9 to TRBJ1-1; D uncertain. Trimming took 4 bases from V and 1 from J, leaving 11 bases between them. The CDR3 sequence is 14 residues long. CDR1 SGDLS and CDR2 YYNGEE come from the germline V gene. CDR3 amino acids: CASSPNVRNTEAFF. CDR3 DNA: TGTGCCAGCAGCCCGAACGTGAGGAACACTGAAGCTTTCTTT. Filled out from reference TRBV9 and TRBJ1-1, the complete variable domain reads DSGVTQTPKHLITATGQRVTLRCSPRSGDLSVYWYQQSLDQGLQFLIQYYNGEERAKGNILERFSAQQFPDLHSELNLSSLELGDSALYFCASSPNVRNTEAFFGQGTRLTVV.

This rearrangement joins TRBV4-2 to TRBJ1-1; no clear D. V was pared by 4 bases and J by 4 bases, with 10 bases between. The CDR3 loop spans 13 amino acids. Germline V gives CDR1 LGHNA, CDR2 YNFKEQ. For the CDR3, the DNA is TGTGCCAGCAGCCGAGGTGTCGGCACTGAAGCTTTCTTT. Protein product: CASSRGVGTEAFF.

The chain joins TRBV24-1 to TRBJ2-1; no reliable D call. Germline-derived CDR1 and CDR2 are KGHDR and SFDVKD. This CDR3 comprises 15 residues. The V and J ends lost 10 bases and 0 bases respectively, with 15 bases between them. DNA of the CDR3: TGTGCCACAGGTAGGAGTAGGAGCTCCTACAATGAGCAGTTCTTC. Its protein is CATGRSRSSYNEQFF.

This chain joins TRBV12-1 and TRBJ1-5. TRBV12-1 is classified as a pseudogene. The CDR3 extends over 11 amino acids. CDR3 in amino acids: CASRRCQPQHF. CDR3 sequence (DNA): TGTGCCAGCCGTAGATGTCAGCCCCAGCATTTT.

V and J are TRBV2 and TRBJ2-7; 10 bases fit TRBD1. The CDR3 sequence is 15 residues long. In germline, CDR1 is SNHLY, CDR2 FYNNEI. V was clipped by 2 bases and J by 1 base; unmatched bases: 2. The CDR3 DNA sequence: TGTGCCAGCAGTGAAACGGGACAGGGGTCCTACGAGCAGTACTTC. Residues: CASSETGQGSYEQYF.

This clone was counted a single time. The chain is built from TRBV3-1 (or the pseudogene TRBV3-2) and TRBJ1-1; TRBD1 is a possible D gene (5 bases). V gave up 2 bases and J gave up 3 bases, with 10 bases separating them. The CDR3 length is 14 residues. Per the germline V gene, CDR1 is LGHDT and CDR2 is YNNKEL (reference sequence). The CDR3 sequence is CASSQLAGDTEAFF. CDR3 bases: TGTGCCAGCAGCCAACTCGCGGGGGACACTGAAGCTTTCTTT.

The chain joins TRBV7-3 to TRBJ1-2; D unclear. This CDR3 region has 15 residues. Between the trimmed V and J ends, which lost 4 bases and 3 bases, there was a span of 15 bases. CDR1 SGHTA and CDR2 FQGTGA come from the germline V gene. The CDR3 coding sequence is TGTGCCAGCAGCTCTGGGTCCGGGATCTACTATGGCTACACCTTC. It specifies CASSSGSGIYYGYTF.

The chain combines TRBV19 with TRBJ1-5; the D is unclear. V gave up 5 bases and J gave up 0 bases, with 14 bases separating them. CDR1 LNHDA and CDR2 SQIVND come from the germline V gene (reference sequence). There are 16 residues in the CDR3. The CDR3 DNA follows: TGTGCCAGTAGTGGGAGGGTTGGGAATAGCAATCAGCCCCAGCATTTT. Translation: CASSGRVGNSNQPQHF.

The chain combines TRBV19 with TRBJ1-2, with D hard to call. The CDR3 totals 13 residues. The V end was cut by 4 bases, the J end by 4 bases, with 10 bases between. The V gene's germline CDR1 is LNHDA and CDR2 SQIVND (reference sequence). The CDR3 reads CASSTLLFYGYTF. DNA for the CDR3: TGTGCCAGTAGTACCCTCCTATTCTATGGCTACACCTTC. The full variable domain, rest sourced from reference TRBV19 and TRBJ1-2, is DGGITQSPKYLFRKEGQNVTLSCEQNLNHDAMYWYRQDPGQGLRLIYYSQIVNDFQKGDIAEGYSVSREKKESFPLTVTSAQKNPTAFYLCASSTLLFYGYTFGSGTRLTVV.

V usage is TRBV30 and J usage is TRBJ2-1; 13 bases align to TRBD2. Looked up from germline, CDR1 is GTSNPN and CDR2 is SVGIG (reference sequence). The length of the CDR3 is 16 residues. Losses at the gene ends were 4 bases for V and 8 bases for J; bases not matched to a gene: 11. For the CDR3, the DNA is TGTGCCTGGACCCGCCTCGGACTAGCGGGAGAGGATGAGCAGTTCTTC. It translates to CAWTRLGLAGEDEQFF. The full variable domain, in which reference TRBV30 and TRBJ2-1 provide the parts outside the CDR3, is SQTIHQWPATLVQPVGSPLSLECTVEGTSNPNLYWYRQAAGRGLQLLFYSVGIGQISSEVPQNLSASRPQDRQFILSSKKLLLSDSGFYLCAWTRLGLAGEDEQFFGPGTRLTVL.

CDR3 in DNA: TGCGCCAGCAGCCAAGACTCGGTGGCCTCGCGGTTGTTTTTT. It encodes CASSQDSVASRLFF. The gene calls are TRBV4-3 and TRBJ1-4; D is unclear. CDR1 is LGHNA and CDR2 is YSLEER in the germline V gene. This CDR3 contains 14 residues. Deletions cut 0 bases from V and 15 bases from J, with 17 bases between.

CDR3 sequence (DNA): TGTGCCAGCAGCGAGGGACTAGCGGGACTACTTAGCACAGATACGCAGTATTTT. Translating it yields CASSEGLAGLLSTDTQYF. This chain links TRBV9 with TRBJ2-3; 13 bases are a match to TRBD2. This CDR3 is built from 18 residues. Unmatched junction bases numbered 7, after V lost 3 bases and J lost 0 bases. CDR1 is SGDLS, CDR2 YYNGEE, per germline.

V usage is TRBV5-6 and J usage is TRBJ2-1; TRBD1 matches 7 bases. Unmatched junction bases numbered 8, after V lost 4 bases and J lost 1 base. The CDR3 contains 16 residues. Germline V gene lookup returns CDR1 SGHDT and CDR2 YYEEEE. In nucleotides, the CDR3 is TGTGCCAGCAGCGCCACAGGGGCCCAATCCTACAATGAGCAGTTCTTC. Its protein is CASSATGAQSYNEQFF.

This chain connects TRBV27 to TRBJ1-1, with TRBD1 as a possible D gene (5 bases). Germline CDR1 MNHEY, CDR2 SMNVEV (reference sequence). This CDR3 is 14 amino acids long. V was trimmed by 3 bases and J by 0 bases, leaving 8 bases between them. The chain's CDR3 is CASSFGQMNTEAFF. The CDR3, as DNA: TGTGCCAGCAGTTTCGGACAAATGAACACTGAAGCTTTCTTT.